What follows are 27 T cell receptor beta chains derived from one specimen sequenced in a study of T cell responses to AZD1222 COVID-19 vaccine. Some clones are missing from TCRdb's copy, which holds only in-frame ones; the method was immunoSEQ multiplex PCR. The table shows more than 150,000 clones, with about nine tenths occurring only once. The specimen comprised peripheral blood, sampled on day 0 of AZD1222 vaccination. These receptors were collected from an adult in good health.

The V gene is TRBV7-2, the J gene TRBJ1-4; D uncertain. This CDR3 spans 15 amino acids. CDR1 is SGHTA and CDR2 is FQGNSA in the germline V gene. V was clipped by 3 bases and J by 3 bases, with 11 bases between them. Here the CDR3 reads CASSFGRQPNEKLFF. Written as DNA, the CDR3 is TGTGCCAGCAGCTTTGGGAGGCAGCCTAATGAAAAACTGTTTTTT.

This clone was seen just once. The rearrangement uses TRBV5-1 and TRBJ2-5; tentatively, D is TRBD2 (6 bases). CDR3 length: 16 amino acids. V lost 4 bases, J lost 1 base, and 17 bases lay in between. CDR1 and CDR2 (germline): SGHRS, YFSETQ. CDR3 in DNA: TGCGCCAGCAGCCGAGGGTTGAGCGGGCTCCAAGAGACCCAGTACTTC. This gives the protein CASSRGLSGLQETQYF.

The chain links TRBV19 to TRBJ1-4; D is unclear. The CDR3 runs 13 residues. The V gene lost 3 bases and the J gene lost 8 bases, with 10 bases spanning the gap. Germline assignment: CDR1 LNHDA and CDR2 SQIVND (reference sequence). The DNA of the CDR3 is TGTGCCAGTAGTATTTTCCCTGGGGAAAAACTGTTTTTT. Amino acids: CASSIFPGEKLFF. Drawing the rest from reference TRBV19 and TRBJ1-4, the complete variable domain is DGGITQSPKYLFRKEGQNVTLSCEQNLNHDAMYWYRQDPGQGLRLIYYSQIVNDFQKGDIAEGYSVSREKKESFPLTVTSAQKNPTAFYLCASSIFPGEKLFFGSGTQLSVL.

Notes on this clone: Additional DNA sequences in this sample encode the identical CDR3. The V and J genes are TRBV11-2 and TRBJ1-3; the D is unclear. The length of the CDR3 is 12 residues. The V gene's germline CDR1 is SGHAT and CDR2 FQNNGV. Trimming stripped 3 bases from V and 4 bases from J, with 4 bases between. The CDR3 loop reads CASSLGGNTIYF. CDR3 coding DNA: TGTGCCAGCAGCTTGGGAGGAAACACCATATATTTT.

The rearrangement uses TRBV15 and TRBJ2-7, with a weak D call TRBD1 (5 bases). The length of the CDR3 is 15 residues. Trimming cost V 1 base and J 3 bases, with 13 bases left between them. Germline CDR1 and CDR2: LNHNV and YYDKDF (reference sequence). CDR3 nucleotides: TGTGCCACCAGCAGAGGGGGCCCTACGGGCTACGAGCAGTACTTC. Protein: CATSRGGPTGYEQYF. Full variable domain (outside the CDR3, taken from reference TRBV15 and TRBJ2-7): DAMVIQNPRYQVTQFGKPVTLSCSQTLNHNVMYWYQQKSSQAPKLLFHYYDKDFNNEADTPDNFQSRRPNTSFCFLDIRSPGLGDTAMYLCATSRGGPTGYEQYFGPGTRLTVT.

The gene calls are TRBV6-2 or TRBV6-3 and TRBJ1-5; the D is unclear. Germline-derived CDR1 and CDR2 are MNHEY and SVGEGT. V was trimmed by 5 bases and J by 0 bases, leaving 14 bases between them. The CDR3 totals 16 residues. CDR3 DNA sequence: TGTGCCAGCAGTGATTTACAGCGAAATAGCAATCAGCCCCAGCATTTT. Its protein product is CASSDLQRNSNQPQHF.

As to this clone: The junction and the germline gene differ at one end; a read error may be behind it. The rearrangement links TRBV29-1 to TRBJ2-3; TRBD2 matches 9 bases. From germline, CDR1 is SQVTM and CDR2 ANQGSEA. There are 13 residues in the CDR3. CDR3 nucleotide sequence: TGCAGCGTGGAAGCGGGGGGCTCAGATACGCAGTATTTT. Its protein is CSVEAGGSDTQYF.

For the CDR3, the DNA is TGTGCCAGCAGCTCAACCTCGACAGGAGCCTACGAGCAGTACTTC. Protein product: CASSSTSTGAYEQYF. The chain is built from TRBV5-5 and TRBJ2-7; maybe TRBD1 (6 bases). This CDR3 contains 15 residues. Germline V gene lookup returns CDR1 SGHKS and CDR2 YYEKEE (reference sequence). V lost 3 bases, J lost 2 bases, and 15 bases lay in between.

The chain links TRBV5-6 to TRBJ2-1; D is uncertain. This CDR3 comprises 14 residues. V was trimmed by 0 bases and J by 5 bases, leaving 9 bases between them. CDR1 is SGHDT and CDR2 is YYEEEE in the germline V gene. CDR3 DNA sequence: TGTGCCAGCAGCTTGGCAGGTCCACACAATGAGCAGTTCTTC. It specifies CASSLAGPHNEQFF.

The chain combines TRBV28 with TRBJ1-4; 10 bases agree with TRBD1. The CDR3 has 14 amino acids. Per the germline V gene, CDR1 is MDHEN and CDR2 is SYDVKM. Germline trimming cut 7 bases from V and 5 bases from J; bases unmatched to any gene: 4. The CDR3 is CASTSGQGNEKLFF. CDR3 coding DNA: TGTGCCAGCACTTCGGGACAGGGGAATGAAAAACTGTTTTTT.

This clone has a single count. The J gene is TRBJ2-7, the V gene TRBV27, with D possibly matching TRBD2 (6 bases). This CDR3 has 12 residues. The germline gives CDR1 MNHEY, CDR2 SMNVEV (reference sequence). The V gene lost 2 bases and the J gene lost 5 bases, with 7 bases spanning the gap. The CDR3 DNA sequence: TGTGCCAGCAGTTTAACGGGGGACGAGCAGTACTTC. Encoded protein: CASSLTGDEQYF.

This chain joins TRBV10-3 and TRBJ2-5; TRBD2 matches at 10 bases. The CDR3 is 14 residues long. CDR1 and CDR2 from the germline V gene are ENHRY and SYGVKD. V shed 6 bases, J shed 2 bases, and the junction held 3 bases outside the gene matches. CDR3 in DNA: TGTGCCATCAGCCAGACTAGCGGGCAAGAGACCCAGTACTTC. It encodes CAISQTSGQETQYF.

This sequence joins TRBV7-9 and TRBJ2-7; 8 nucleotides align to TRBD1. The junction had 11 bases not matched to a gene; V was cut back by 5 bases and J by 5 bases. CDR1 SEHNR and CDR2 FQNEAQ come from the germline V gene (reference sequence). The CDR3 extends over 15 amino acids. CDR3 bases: TGTGCCAGCAGCCCATTCCGGGACAGGCCTAACGAGCAGTACTTC. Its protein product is CASSPFRDRPNEQYF.

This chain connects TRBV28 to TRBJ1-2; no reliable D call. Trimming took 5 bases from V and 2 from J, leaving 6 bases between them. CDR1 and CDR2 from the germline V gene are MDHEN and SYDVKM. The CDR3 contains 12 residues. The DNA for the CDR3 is TGTGCCAGCAGTGCCGAGAACTATGGCTACACCTTC. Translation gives CASSAENYGYTF.

The CDR3 loop reads CASSSNRGTAYEQYF. CDR3 sequence (DNA): TGTGCCAGCAGTTCCAATCGCGGGACTGCCTACGAGCAGTACTTC. The rearrangement links TRBV28 to TRBJ2-7; tentatively, D is TRBD2 (6 bases). CDR1 is MDHEN and CDR2 is SYDVKM in the germline V gene. The ends were cut back, 4 bases at V and 2 bases at J, with 15 bases in the middle. This CDR3 comprises 15 residues.

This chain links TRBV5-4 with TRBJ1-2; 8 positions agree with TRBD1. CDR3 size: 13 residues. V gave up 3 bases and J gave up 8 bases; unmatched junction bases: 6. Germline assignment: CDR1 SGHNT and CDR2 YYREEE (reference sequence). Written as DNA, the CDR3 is TGTGCCAGCAGCTCGAGACAGGGGAACGGCTACACCTTC. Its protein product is CASSSRQGNGYTF.

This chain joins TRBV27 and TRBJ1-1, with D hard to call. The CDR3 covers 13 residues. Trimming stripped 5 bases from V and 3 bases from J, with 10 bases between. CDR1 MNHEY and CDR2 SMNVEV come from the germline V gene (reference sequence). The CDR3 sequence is CASSHAWDTEAFF. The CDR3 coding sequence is TGTGCCAGCAGTCACGCATGGGACACTGAAGCTTTCTTT.

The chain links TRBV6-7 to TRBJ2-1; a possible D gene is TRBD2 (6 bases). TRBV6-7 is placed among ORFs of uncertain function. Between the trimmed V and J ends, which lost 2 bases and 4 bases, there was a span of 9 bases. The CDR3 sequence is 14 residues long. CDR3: CASSYTLAYNEQFF. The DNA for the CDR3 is TGTGCCAGCAGTTACACGCTAGCGTACAATGAGCAGTTCTTC.

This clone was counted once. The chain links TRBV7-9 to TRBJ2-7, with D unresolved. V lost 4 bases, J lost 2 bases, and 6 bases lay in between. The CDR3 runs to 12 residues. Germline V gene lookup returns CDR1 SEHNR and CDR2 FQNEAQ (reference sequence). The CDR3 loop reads CASSSFTYEQYF. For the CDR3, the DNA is TGTGCCAGCAGCTCCTTCACCTACGAGCAGTACTTC.

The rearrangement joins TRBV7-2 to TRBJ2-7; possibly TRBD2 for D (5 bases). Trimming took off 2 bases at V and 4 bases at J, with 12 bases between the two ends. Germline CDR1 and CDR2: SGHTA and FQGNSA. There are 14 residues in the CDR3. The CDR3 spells CASSLIGSGYEQYF. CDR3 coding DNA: TGTGCCAGCAGCTTAATCGGGTCGGGGTACGAGCAGTACTTC.

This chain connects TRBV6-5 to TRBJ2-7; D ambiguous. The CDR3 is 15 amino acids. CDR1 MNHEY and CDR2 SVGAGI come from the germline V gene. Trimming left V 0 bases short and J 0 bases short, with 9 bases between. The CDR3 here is CASSYSSAYSYEQYF. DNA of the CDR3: TGTGCCAGCAGTTACTCGTCGGCGTACTCCTACGAGCAGTACTTC.

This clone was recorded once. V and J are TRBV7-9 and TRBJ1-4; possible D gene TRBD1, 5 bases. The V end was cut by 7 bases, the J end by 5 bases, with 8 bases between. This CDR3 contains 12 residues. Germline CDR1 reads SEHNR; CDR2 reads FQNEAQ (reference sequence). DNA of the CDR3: TGTGCCAGCATCAAGGGGAATGAAAAACTGTTTTTT. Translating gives CASIKGNEKLFF.

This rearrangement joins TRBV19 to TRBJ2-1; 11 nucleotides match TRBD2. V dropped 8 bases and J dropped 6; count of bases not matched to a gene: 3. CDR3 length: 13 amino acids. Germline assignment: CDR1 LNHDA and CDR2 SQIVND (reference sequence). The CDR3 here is CASSGTSGNEQFF. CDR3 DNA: TGTGCCAGTTCCGGGACTAGCGGCAATGAGCAGTTCTTC.

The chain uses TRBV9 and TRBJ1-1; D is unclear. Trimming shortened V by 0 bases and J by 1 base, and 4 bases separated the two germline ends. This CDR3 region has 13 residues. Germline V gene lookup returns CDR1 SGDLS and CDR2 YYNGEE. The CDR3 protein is CASSVGKNTEAFF. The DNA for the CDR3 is TGTGCCAGCAGCGTAGGCAAGAACACTGAAGCTTTCTTT.

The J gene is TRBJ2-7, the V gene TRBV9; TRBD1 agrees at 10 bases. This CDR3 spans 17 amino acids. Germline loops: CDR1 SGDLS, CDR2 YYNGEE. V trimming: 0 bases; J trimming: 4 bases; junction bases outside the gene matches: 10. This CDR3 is CASSVAGTGDRTYEQYF. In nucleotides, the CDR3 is TGTGCCAGCAGCGTAGCTGGGACAGGGGATAGGACGTACGAGCAGTACTTC. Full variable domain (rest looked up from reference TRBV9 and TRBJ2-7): DSGVTQTPKHLITATGQRVTLRCSPRSGDLSVYWYQQSLDQGLQFLIQYYNGEERAKGNILERFSAQQFPDLHSELNLSSLELGDSALYFCASSVAGTGDRTYEQYFGPGTRLTVT.

Written as DNA, the CDR3 is TGCGCCAGCTCCCCGGACAGCGGGACGAGTGGGCAGTTCTTC. This sequence encodes CASSPDSGTSGQFF. The V call is TRBV5-1, the J call TRBJ2-1; D perhaps matches TRBD2 (7 bases). Germline CDR1 reads SGHRS; CDR2 reads YFSETQ. The CDR3 contains 14 residues. V was trimmed by 7 bases and J by 12 bases, leaving 23 bases between them.

Here the CDR3 DNA reads TGTGCCAGCAGTGAAAGATACGAGCAGTACTTC. This sequence encodes CASSERYEQYF. The rearrangement uses TRBV2 and TRBJ2-7, with D hard to call. Trimming left V 2 bases short and J 4 bases short, with 3 bases between. The germline gives CDR1 SNHLY, CDR2 FYNNEI. This CDR3 contains 11 residues. Using reference TRBV2 and TRBJ2-7 for the parts outside the CDR3, the full variable domain is EPEVTQTPSHQVTQMGQEVILRCVPISNHLYFYWYRQILGQKVEFLVSFYNNEISEKSEIFDDQFSVERPDGSNFTLKIRSTKLEDSAMYFCASSERYEQYFGPGTRLTVT.